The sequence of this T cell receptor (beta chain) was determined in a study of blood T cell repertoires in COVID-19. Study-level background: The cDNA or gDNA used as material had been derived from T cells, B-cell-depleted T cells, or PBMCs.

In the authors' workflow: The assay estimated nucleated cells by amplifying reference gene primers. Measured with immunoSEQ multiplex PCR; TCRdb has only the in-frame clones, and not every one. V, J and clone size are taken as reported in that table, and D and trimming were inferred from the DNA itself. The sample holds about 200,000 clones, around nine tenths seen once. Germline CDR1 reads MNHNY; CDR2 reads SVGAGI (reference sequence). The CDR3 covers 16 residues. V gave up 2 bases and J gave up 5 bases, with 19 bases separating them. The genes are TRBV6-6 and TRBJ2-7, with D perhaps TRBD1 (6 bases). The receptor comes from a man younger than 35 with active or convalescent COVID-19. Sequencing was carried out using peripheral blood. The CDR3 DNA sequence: TGTGCCAGCAGTTACCTCGGACAGAGCCTGTTCGACGAGCAGTACTTC. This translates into CASSYLGQSLFDEQYF.